This entry concerns a single TCR beta chain. Other DNA sequences in this sample translate to the same CDR3. Assignments of participants to cohorts depended upon their own reported clinical history. The CDR3 has 12 residues. Trimming removed 4 bases at V and 1 base at J, with 4 bases between. In germline, CDR1 is ENHRY, CDR2 SYGVKD. This table comes from immunoSEQ multiplex PCR, and its TCRdb copy is limited to in-frame clones, with some not included. Of a few hundred thousand clones listed, approximately 89% were seen once; the top ten hold roughly 1.4%. The data originate from a study of blood T cell repertoires in COVID-19. For the study at large: PBMCs, B-cell-depleted T cells, or T cells were the source of the cDNA or gDNA that made up the material.

The specimen was PBMCs or T cells enriched from blood (not recorded which). This clonotype originated in a young man who had recovered from COVID-19. The chain couples TRBV10-3 to TRBJ1-1, with unresolved D. The CDR3 coding sequence is TGTGCCATCAGTGGAGGGAACACTGAAGCTTTCTTT. It specifies CAISGGNTEAFF.